This paragraph covers one T cell receptor beta chain sequence. The table lists this clone with a few counts. It lacks a known antigen. A read error is possible here, since a much larger clone lies one base away. The sample belongs to a study of metastatic and nonmetastatic thyroid tumors (dated by TCRdb to 2020 to 2021). For the study in its entirety: Repertoires from peripheral blood and from tumor or nodule tissue samples of malignant and benign thyroid patients were compared. The research as a whole found: TCR beta diversity was reported as significantly higher in malignant tumors than in benign nodules, in both blood and tumor samples.

No treatment had been received by any patient before thyroid surgery. Using T-cell receptor beta sequencing, the researchers looked back retrospectively at clinical samples from patients, gathered between about 2012 and 2018. The germline V gene sets CDR1 to SGDLS and CDR2 to YYNGEE. The V and J ends are trimmed by 5 bases and 2 bases, leaving 16 bases between them. Including cysteine and phenylalanine, the CDR3 has 16 amino acids. This entry keeps only the CDR3 DNA: 48 bases, framed from base 1. Libraries were made using PCR. The instrument given in TCRdb is Illumina HiSeq 4000. High-throughput sequencing was used to profile the CDR3 region of the TCR beta-chain in every patient. The authors processed their data as follows. The researchers built a classifier to tell apart papillary thyroid cancer patients with distant metastasis, based on CDR3 differences among clinicopathological groups. Repertoire diversity was assessed with the Shannon index, and tumor-blood repertoire similarity with the Morisita-Horn index. TCRdb ran its own pipeline on the public reads, namely fastp trimming at Q25 and MiXCR clone calling, and kept in-frame beta chains. In this record, the V and J calls reflect TCRdb's handling and not the investigators' own analysis. The sample contains tens of thousands of clones, roughly 13% of them found a single time. About 10% of the sample is held by the ten biggest clonotypes.

The sequencing input was blood. The sequence links TRBV9 to TRBJ2-2; the D call is tentative, TRBD1 or TRBD2, as each matches 6 bases. The TCR comes from a female donor with papillary thyroid cancer or a benign thyroid nodule (not recorded which). Some clones in this sample may be carry-over from other donors' samples. The nucleotides are TGTGCCAGCAGGGGGCCCGGGGGCGTTAACACCGGGGAGCTGTTTTTT. This gives the protein CASRGPGGVNTGELFF.